The present entry profiles one TCR beta chain with its context. Its antigen remains unidentified. The sample is drawn from a study of response to subunit inactivated influenza vaccine. Findings and caveats of the study: Authors suggested seasonal influenza vaccinations each recruit few new T cells.

TCRdb passed the RT-PCR reads through MiXCR, listing each CDR3 protein once. The table shows around 480,000 distinct CDR3 sequences, with around 9.9% occurring only once. V was pared by 3 bases and J by 4 bases, with 13 bases between. CDR3 length equals 14 residues. Germline lookup yields CDR1 DFQATT and CDR2 SNEGSKA (reference sequence). This TCR was sampled from a man in his fifties or sixties who received an inactivated influenza vaccine. The genes are TRBV20-1 and TRBJ1-3, with unresolved D. The specimen was PBMCs from blood, collected roughly 6 weeks after vaccination. The CDR3 sequence: CSASRAPMGNTIYF. The CDR3 DNA reads TGCAGTGCTAGCCGGGCCCCAATGGGAAACACCATATATTTT.